Presented here are 3 T cell receptor beta chains from one specimen sequenced in a study of T cells in Graves' hyperthyroidism and ophthalmopathy. The CDR3 regions of TCR beta were amplified from RNA transcripts. TCR CDR3 regions were first amplified by RT-PCR with HTBI primers. A single record per CDR3 protein comes from TCRdb applying MiXCR to the multiplex PCR reads. The top ten clones hold approximately 15% of a sample with 500,000 or so distinct CDR3 sequences, roughly 18% of them seen once. The sequencing input was blood. Source of these receptors: a young woman with Graves' ophthalmopathy.

The genes are TRBV13 and TRBJ2-2; 8 bases line up with TRBD1. The CDR3 is 16 residues long. The V gene end was trimmed by 5 bases and the J gene end by 2 bases; junction bases not matched to a gene: 7. Germline loops: CDR1 PRHDT, CDR2 FYEKMQ (reference sequence). The CDR3 DNA sequence: TGTGCCAGCAGCGTCTACGGGACAGGTAACACCGGGGAGCTGTTTTTT. It codes for CASSVYGTGNTGELFF.

This clonotype has a count of ten or more. This chain connects TRBV6-1 to TRBJ1-5, with 8 bases identical to TRBD1. Germline V gives CDR1 MNHNS, CDR2 SASEGT. CDR3 size: 15 residues. With 6 bases clipped from V and 4 bases from J, the junction kept 8 bases outside the gene matches. CDR3 in DNA: TGTGCCAGCAGCAACGACAGGGGAGCAAATCAGCCCCAGCATTTT. Residues: CASSNDRGANQPQHF.

This clonotype was counted between two and nine times. The V gene is TRBV30, the J gene TRBJ1-1; possibly TRBD1 for D (5 bases). Trimming took off 4 bases at V and 2 bases at J, with 11 bases between the two ends. The CDR3 is 13 residues long. CDR1 and CDR2 from the germline V gene are GTSNPN and SVGIG (reference sequence). The CDR3 loop is CAWMEGPNTEAFF. As DNA, the CDR3 is TGTGCCTGGATGGAGGGGCCAAACACTGAAGCTTTCTTT.